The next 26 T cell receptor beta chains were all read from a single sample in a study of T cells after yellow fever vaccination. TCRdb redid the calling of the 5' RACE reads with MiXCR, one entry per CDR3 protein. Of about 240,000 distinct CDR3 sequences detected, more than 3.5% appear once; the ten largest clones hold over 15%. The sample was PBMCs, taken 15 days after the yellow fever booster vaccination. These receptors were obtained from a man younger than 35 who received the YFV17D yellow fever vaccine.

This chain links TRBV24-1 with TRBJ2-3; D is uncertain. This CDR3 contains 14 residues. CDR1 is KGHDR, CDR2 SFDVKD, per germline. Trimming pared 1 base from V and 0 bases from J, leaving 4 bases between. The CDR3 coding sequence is TGTGCCACCAGTGATTTTAAGAGCACAGATACGCAGTATTTT. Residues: CATSDFKSTDTQYF.

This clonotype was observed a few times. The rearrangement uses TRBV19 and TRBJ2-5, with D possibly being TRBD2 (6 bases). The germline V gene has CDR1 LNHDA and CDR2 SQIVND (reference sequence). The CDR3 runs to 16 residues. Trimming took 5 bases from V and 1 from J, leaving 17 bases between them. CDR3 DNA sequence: TGTGCCAGTAGTCCGTCCCGTTGGAGGGGCCAAGAGACCCAGTACTTC. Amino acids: CASSPSRWRGQETQYF.

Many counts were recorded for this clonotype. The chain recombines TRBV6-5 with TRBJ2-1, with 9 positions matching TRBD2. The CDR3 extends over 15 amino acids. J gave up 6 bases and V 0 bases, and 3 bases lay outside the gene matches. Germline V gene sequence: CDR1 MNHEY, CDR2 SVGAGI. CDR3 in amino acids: CASSYSAGGTNEQFF. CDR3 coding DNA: TGTGCCAGCAGTTACTCCGCGGGGGGGACCAATGAGCAGTTCTTC.

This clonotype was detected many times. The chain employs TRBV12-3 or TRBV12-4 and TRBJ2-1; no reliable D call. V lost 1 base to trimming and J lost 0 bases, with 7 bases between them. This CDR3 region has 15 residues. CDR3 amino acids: CASSLVSASYNEQFF. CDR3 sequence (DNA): TGTGCCAGCAGTTTAGTTTCTGCCTCCTACAATGAGCAGTTCTTC.

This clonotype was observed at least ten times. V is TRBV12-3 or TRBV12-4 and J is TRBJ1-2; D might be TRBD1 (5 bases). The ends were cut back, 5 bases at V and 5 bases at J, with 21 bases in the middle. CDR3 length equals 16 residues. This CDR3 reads CASSPSPGLLLYGYTF. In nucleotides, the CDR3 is TGTGCCAGCAGTCCGAGCCCGGGACTCCTCCTATATGGCTACACCTTC.

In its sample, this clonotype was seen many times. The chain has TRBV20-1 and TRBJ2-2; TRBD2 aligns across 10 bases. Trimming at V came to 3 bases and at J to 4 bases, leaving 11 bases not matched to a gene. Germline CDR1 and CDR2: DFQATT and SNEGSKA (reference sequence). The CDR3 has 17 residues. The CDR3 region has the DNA TGCAGTGCTAGGGCTAGCGGGAGCAGGGGGCGCACCGGGGAGCTGTTTTTT. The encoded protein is CSARASGSRGRTGELFF.

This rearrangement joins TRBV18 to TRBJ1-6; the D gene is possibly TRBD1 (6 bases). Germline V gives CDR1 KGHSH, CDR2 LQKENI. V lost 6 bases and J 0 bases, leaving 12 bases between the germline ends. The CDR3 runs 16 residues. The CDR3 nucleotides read TGTGCCAGCTCGTACAGGGATTTCTCCTATAATTCACCCCTCCACTTT. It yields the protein CASSYRDFSYNSPLHF.

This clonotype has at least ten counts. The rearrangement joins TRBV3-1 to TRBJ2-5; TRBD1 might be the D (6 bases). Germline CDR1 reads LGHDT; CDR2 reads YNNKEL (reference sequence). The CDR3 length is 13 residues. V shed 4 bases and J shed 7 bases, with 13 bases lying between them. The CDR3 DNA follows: TGTGCCAGCAGCCGGGACAACCTCGGGACCCAGTACTTC. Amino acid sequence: CASSRDNLGTQYF.

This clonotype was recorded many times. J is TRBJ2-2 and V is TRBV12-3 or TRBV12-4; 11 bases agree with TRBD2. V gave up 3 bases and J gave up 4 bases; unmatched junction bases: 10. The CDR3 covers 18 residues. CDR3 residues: CASSLGVSGGDGTGELFF. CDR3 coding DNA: TGTGCCAGCAGTTTGGGGGTTAGCGGGGGGGACGGCACCGGGGAGCTGTTTTTT.

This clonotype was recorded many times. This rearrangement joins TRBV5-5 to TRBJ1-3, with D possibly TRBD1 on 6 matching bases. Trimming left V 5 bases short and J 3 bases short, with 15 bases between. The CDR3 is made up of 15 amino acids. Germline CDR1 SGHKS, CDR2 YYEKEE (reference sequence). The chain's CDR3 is CASSWGRDLGNTIYF. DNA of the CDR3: TGTGCCAGCAGTTGGGGGCGTGATCTTGGAAACACCATATATTTT. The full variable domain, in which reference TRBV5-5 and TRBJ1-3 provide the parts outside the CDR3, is DAGVTQSPTHLIKTRGQQVTLRCSPISGHKSVSWYQQVLGQGPQFIFQYYEKEERGRGNFPDRFSARQFPNYSSELNVNALLLGDSALYLCASSWGRDLGNTIYFGEGSWLTVV.

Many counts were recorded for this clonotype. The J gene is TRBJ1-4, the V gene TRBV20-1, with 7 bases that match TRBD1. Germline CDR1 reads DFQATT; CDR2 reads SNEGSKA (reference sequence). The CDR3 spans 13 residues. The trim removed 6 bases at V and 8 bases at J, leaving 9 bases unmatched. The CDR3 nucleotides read TGCAGTGCCTATAGACAGGGTAGGGAAAAACTGTTTTTT. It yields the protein CSAYRQGREKLFF.

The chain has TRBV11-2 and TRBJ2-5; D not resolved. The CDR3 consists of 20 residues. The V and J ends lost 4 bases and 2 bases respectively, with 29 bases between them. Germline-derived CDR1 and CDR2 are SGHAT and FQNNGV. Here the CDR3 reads CASSSHNHHEDPWNQETQYF. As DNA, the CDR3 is TGTGCCAGCAGCTCCCACAATCACCATGAAGATCCGTGGAATCAAGAGACCCAGTACTTC.

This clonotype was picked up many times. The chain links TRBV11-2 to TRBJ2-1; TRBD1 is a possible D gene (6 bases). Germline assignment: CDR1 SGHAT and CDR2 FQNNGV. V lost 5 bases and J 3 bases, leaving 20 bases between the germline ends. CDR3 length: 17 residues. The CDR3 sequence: CASSPGQGNWIYNEQFF. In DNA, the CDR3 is TGTGCCAGCAGCCCCGGGCAGGGGAACTGGATCTACAATGAGCAGTTCTTC. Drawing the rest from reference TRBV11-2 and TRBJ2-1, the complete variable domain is EAGVAQSPRYKIIEKRQSVAFWCNPISGHATLYWYQQILGQGPKLLIQFQNNGVVDDSQLPKDRFSAERLKGVDSTLKIQPAKLEDSAVYLCASSPGQGNWIYNEQFFGPGTRLTVL.

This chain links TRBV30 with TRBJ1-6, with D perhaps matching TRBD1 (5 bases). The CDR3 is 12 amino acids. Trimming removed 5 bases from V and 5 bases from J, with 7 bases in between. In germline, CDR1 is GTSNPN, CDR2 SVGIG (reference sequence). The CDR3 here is CAWGTDNSPLHF. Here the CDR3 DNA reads TGTGCCTGGGGGACGGATAATTCACCCCTCCACTTT. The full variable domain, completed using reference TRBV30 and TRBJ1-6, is SQTIHQWPATLVQPVGSPLSLECTVEGTSNPNLYWYRQAAGRGLQLLFYSVGIGQISSEVPQNLSASRPQDRQFILSSKKLLLSDSGFYLCAWGTDNSPLHFGNGTRLTVT.

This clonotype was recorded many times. CDR3 DNA: TGTGCCAGCAGCTGGGGAGGAGGTGGGTTTAATGAGCAGTTCTTC. The encoded protein is CASSWGGGGFNEQFF. This sequence joins TRBV5-4 and TRBJ2-1; perhaps TRBD2 as D (6 bases). Germline CDR1 is SGHNT and CDR2 is YYREEE (reference sequence). The CDR3 has 15 amino acids. With 3 bases removed from V and 7 bases from J, the gap between germline ends came to 17 bases.

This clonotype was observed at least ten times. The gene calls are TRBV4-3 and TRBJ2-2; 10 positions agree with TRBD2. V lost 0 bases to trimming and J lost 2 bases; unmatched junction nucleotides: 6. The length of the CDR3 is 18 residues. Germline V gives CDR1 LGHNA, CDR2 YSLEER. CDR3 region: CASSQDQTSGSNTGELFF. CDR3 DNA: TGCGCCAGCAGCCAAGACCAGACTAGCGGGTCAAACACCGGGGAGCTGTTTTTT.

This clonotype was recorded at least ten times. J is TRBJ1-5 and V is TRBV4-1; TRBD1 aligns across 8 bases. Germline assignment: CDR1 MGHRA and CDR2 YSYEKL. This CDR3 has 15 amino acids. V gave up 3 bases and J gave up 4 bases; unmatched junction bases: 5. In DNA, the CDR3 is TGCGCCAGCAGCCAGGTGGACAGGGCTAATCAGCCCCAGCATTTT. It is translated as CASSQVDRANQPQHF.

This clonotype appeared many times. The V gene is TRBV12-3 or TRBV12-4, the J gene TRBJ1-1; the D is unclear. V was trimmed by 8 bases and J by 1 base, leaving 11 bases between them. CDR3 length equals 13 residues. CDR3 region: CASGHKGNTEAFF. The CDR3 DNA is TGTGCCAGCGGCCACAAGGGGAACACTGAAGCTTTCTTT.

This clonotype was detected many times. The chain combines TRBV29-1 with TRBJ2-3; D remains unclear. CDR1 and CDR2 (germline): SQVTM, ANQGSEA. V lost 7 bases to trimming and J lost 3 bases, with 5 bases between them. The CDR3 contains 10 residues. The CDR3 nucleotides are TGCAGCGCGAGTACAGATACGCAGTATTTT. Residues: CSASTDTQYF.

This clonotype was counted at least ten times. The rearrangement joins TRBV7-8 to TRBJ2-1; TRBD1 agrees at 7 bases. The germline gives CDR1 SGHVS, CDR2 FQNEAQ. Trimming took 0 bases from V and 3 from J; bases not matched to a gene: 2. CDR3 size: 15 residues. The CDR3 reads CASSLATGNYNEQFF. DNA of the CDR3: TGTGCCAGCAGCTTAGCGACAGGGAACTACAATGAGCAGTTCTTC. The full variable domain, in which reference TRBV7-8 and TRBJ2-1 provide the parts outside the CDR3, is GAGVSQSPRYKVAKRGQDVALRCDPISGHVSLFWYQQALGQGPEFLTYFQNEAQLDKSGLPSDRFFAERPEGSVSTLKIQRTQQEDSAVYLCASSLATGNYNEQFFGPGTRLTVL.

CDR3 in DNA: TGTGCCAGTAGTATAACCAGGACTGGCACCGGGGAGCTGTTTTTT. Its protein is CASSITRTGTGELFF. J is TRBJ2-2 and V is TRBV19, with D perhaps matching TRBD2 (5 bases). The V end was cut by 2 bases, the J end by 4 bases, with 11 bases between. The CDR3 has 15 residues. Germline values: CDR1 LNHDA, CDR2 SQIVND (reference sequence).

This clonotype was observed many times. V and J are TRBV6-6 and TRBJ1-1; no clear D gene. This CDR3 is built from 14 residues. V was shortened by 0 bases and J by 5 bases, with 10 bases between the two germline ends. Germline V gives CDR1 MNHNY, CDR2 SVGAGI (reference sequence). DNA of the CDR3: TGTGCCAGCAGTTACTCGAAAAGGGAAACTGAAGCTTTCTTT. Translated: CASSYSKRETEAFF.

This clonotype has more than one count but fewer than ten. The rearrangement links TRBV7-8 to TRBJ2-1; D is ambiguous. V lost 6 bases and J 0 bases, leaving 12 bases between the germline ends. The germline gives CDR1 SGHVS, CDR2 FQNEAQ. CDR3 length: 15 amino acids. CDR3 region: CASSLGFSSYNEQFF. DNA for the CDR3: TGTGCCAGCAGTCTCGGTTTTAGCTCCTACAATGAGCAGTTCTTC.

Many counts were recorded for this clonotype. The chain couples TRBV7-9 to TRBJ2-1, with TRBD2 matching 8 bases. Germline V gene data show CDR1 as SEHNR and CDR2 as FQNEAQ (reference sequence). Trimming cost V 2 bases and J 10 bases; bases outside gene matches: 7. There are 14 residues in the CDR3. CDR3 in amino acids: CASSLFGLADEQFF. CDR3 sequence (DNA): TGTGCCAGCAGCTTATTCGGACTAGCCGACGAGCAGTTCTTC.

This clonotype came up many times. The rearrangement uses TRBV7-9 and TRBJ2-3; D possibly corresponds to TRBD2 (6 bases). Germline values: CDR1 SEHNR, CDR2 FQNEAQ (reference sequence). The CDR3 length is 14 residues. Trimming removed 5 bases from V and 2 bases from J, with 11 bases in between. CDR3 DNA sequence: TGTGCCAGCAGCCCTGGCGGGGCCACAGATACGCAGTATTTT. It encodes CASSPGGATDTQYF.

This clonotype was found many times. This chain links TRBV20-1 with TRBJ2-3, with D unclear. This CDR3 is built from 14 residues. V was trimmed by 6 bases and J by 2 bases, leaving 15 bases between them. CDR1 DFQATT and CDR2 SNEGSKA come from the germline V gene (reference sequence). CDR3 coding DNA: TGCAGTGCGGACGGACGCAGTACCACAGATACGCAGTATTTT. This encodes CSADGRSTTDTQYF.